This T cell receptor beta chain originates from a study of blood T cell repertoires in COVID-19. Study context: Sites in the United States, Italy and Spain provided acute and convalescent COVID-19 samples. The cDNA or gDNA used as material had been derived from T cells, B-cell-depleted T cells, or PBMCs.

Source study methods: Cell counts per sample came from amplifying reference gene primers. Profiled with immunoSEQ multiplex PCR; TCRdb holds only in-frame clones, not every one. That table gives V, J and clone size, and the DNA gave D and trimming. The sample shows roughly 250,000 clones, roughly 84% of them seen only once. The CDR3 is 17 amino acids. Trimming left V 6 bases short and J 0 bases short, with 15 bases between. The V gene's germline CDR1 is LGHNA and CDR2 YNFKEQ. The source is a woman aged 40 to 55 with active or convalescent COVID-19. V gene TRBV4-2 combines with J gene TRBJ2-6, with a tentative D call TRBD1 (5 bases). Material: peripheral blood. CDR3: CASSFGQAYSGANVLTF. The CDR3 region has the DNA TGTGCCAGCAGTTTTGGACAAGCTTACTCTGGGGCCAACGTCCTGACTTTC.